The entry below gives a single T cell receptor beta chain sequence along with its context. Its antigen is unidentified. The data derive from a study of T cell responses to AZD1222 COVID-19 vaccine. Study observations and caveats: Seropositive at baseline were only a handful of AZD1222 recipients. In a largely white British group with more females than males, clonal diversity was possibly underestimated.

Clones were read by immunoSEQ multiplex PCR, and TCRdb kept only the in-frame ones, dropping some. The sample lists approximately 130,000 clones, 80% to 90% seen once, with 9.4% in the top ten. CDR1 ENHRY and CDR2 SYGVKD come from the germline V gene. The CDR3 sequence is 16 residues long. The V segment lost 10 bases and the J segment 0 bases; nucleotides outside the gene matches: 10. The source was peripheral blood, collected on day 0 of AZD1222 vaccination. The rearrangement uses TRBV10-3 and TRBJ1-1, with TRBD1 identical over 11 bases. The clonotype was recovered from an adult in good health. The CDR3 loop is CATLDRGLGLNTEAFF. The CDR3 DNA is TGTGCCACCCTGGACAGGGGGCTTGGGTTGAACACTGAAGCTTTCTTT.